A selection of T cell receptor beta chains follows, all from one sample in a study of blood T cell repertoires in COVID-19. The repertoire was sequenced with immunoSEQ multiplex PCR; TCRdb's copy has only in-frame clones and lacks some. The table includes about 270,000 clones, 88% detected once. The sample consisted of PBMCs or T cells enriched from blood (not recorded which). These receptors were obtained from a woman aged 40 to 50 with acute COVID-19. Both conserved end residues are part of each CDR3. The order of the fields is V gene, D gene, clone size, J gene, CDR3 protein, CDR3 DNA. D genes are given only for firm matches. Clone size, where shown, is once, few, many, or a class for clones that have expanded.

TRBV24-1,TRBD2,.,TRBJ2-1,CATSDLPTSGTHEQFF,TGTGCCACCAGTGACCTGCCGACTAGCGGGACCCATGAGCAGTTCTTC
TRBV29-1,.,.,TRBJ2-1,CSVEGERVSNEQFF,TGCAGCGTTGAAGGTGAGCGGGTATCGAATGAGCAGTTCTTC
TRBV28,TRBD1,.,TRBJ1-5,CASITGVRQPQHF,TGTGCCAGCATTACAGGGGTTCGCCAGCCCCAGCATTTT
TRBV11-3,.,.,TRBJ2-5,CASSLVGGLETQYF,TGTGCCAGCAGCTTAGTCGGCGGGTTGGAGACCCAGTACTTC
TRBV10-2,.,.,TRBJ2-1,CASSEEYNEQFF,TGCGCCAGCAGTGAAGAGTACAATGAGCAGTTCTTC
TRBV3-1/TRBV3-2,TRBD2,once,TRBJ2-1,CASSQAASGFYNEQFF,TGTGCCAGCAGCCAAGCGGCTAGCGGGTTTTACAATGAGCAGTTCTTC
TRBV11-2,TRBD2,.,TRBJ2-3,CASSLVSGGTTDTQYF,TGTGCCAGCAGCTTAGTGTCGGGAGGGACCACAGATACGCAGTATTTT
TRBV6-5,.,.,TRBJ2-7,CASNIQDSISYEQYF,TGTGCCAGCAATATCCAGGACAGTATCTCCTACGAGCAGTACTTC
TRBV5-4,TRBD2,.,TRBJ2-7,CASSLGLAGAGEQYF,TGTGCCAGCAGCTTGGGACTAGCGGGAGCAGGCGAGCAGTACTTC
TRBV5-8,TRBD1,.,TRBJ1-1,CASSFPTGHPNTEAFF,TGTGCCAGCAGCTTCCCGACAGGGCACCCGAACACTGAAGCTTTCTTT
TRBV4-3,TRBD2,few,TRBJ2-1,CASSQGLAGGDNEQFF,TGCGCCAGCAGCCAAGGACTAGCGGGAGGGGACAATGAGCAGTTCTTC
TRBV4-1,TRBD1,.,TRBJ1-5,CASSRVSLDRLNQPQHF,TGCGCCAGCAGCCGAGTTAGTTTGGACAGGCTCAATCAGCCCCAGCATTTT
TRBV20-1,TRBD1,.,TRBJ1-1,CSPGQGNEAFF,TGCAGCCCGGGACAGGGCAATGAAGCTTTCTTT
TRBV9,.,.,TRBJ1-2,CASSVGHMDGYTF,TGTGCCAGCAGCGTAGGACACATGGATGGCTACACCTTC
TRBV7-2,TRBD1,.,TRBJ1-5,CASSPRRTGLSNQPQHF,TGTGCCAGCAGCCCCCGGCGGACAGGGCTTAGCAATCAGCCCCAGCATTTT
TRBV28,TRBD2,.,TRBJ2-5,CASSLSTSGDLRAQYF,TGTGCCAGCAGTTTGTCAACTAGCGGGGACCTCCGGGCCCAGTACTTC
TRBV7-8,TRBD2,.,TRBJ2-1,CASTKTGTSGRANEFF,TGTGCCAGCACAAAAACCGGGACTAGCGGGAGGGCCAATGAGTTCTTC
TRBV11-3,TRBD1,.,TRBJ1-1,CASSSYGRQGAAFF,TGTGCCAGCAGCTCATACGGACGACAGGGTGCAGCTTTCTTT
TRBV7-8,.,.,TRBJ1-1,CASSLLTQARTEAFF,TGTGCCAGCAGCTTACTGACACAGGCGCGAACTGAAGCTTTCTTT
TRBV28,.,.,TRBJ2-2,CASSRLGANTGELFF,TGTGCCAGCAGCCGTTTGGGCGCGAACACCGGGGAGCTGTTTTTT
TRBV5-1,.,.,TRBJ1-5,CASSFGPNQPQHF,TGCGCCAGCAGCTTTGGCCCGAATCAGCCCCAGCATTTT
TRBV18,.,.,TRBJ1-1,CASSPRTGEGTEAFF,TGTGCCAGCTCACCTCGGACTGGGGAGGGCACTGAAGCTTTCTTT